These T cell receptor beta chains were read from a single sample in a study of T cell clonotyping in hematopoietic cell transplantation. The assay was immunoSEQ multiplex PCR, and TCRdb's table has in-frame clones only and misses some. Here the sample spans roughly 34,000 clones, 85% to 95% being singletons. The sequencing here drew on peripheral blood mononuclear cells, taken before stem cell transplant. Receptor source: a man aged 35 to 55 with chronic myeloid leukemia. Some clones in this sample may be carry-over from other donors' samples. Both conserved end residues are part of each CDR3. Each record gives: clone size, D gene, J gene, V gene, CDR3 protein, CDR3 DNA. D genes are given only for firm matches. Clone sizes are given selectively: once, few, many, or a class where the clone is expanded.

>.|TRBD2|TRBJ2-3|TRBV28
CASSSTSASGTDTQYF
TGTGCCAGCAGTTCGACTAGCGCTTCTGGCACAGATACGCAGTATTTT
>.|TRBD1|TRBJ1-2|TRBV9
CASSALQGYGYTF
TGTGCCAGCAGCGCCTTACAGGGGTATGGCTACACCTTC
>once|TRBD1|TRBJ2-2|TRBV7-2
CASIWRAGGAGTGELFF
TGTGCCAGCATCTGGCGGGCAGGGGGCGCGGGCACCGGGGAGCTGTTTTTT
>once|.|TRBJ1-1|TRBV7-3
CASSPSSYTEAFF
TGTGCCAGCAGCCCCAGCAGTTACACTGAAGCTTTCTTT
>.|.|TRBJ1-5|TRBV28
CASGAPSLPQHF
TGTGCAAGTGGGGCCCCCAGTTTACCCCAGCATTTT
>.|.|TRBJ1-2|TRBV19
CASTPGANYGYTF
TGTGCCAGTACCCCGGGAGCGAACTATGGCTACACCTTC
>.|TRBD1|TRBJ2-1|TRBV5-8
CASNPHRGSYEQFF
TGTGCCAGCAATCCCCACAGGGGGAGTTATGAGCAGTTCTTC
>.|.|TRBJ1-5|TRBV10-3
CAISESYNQPQHF
TGTGCCATCAGTGAGTCGTACAATCAGCCCCAGCATTTT
>.|TRBD1|TRBJ1-5|TRBV2
CASRTTGGRGQPQHF
TGTGCCAGCAGGACGACAGGGGGCAGAGGTCAGCCCCAGCATTTT
>.|.|TRBJ1-1|TRBV19
CASRRTGNTEAFF
TGTGCCAGCCGTCGAACAGGGAACACTGAAGCTTTCTTT
>.|.|TRBJ2-3|TRBV7-3
CASSPSRQTDTQYF
TGTGCCAGCAGCCCCTCTCGACAGACAGATACGCAGTATTTT
>.|TRBD2|TRBJ2-5|TRBV10-3
CAISRLAGGQETQYF
TGTGCCATCAGCCGACTAGCGGGGGGGCAAGAGACCCAGTACTTC
>.|.|TRBJ2-5|TRBV12-1
CASSCLTGEGETQYF
TGTGCCAGCAGCTGTTTAACAGGGGAAGGGGAGACCCAGTACTTC
>.|.|TRBJ2-7|TRBV10-3
CATSESNLARHEQYF
TGTGCCACCAGTGAGTCGAACCTAGCCAGGCACGAGCAGTACTTC
>once|.|TRBJ1-6|TRBV10-3
CAISASGADNSPLHF
TGTGCCATCAGTGCCTCGGGGGCTGATAATTCACCCCTCCACTTT
>.|TRBD1|TRBJ2-7|TRBV6-1
CASIGQGYEQYF
TGTGCCAGCATCGGACAGGGCTACGAGCAGTACTTC
>.|TRBD1|TRBJ1-2|TRBV25-1
CASSGQGAVYGYTF
TGTGCCAGCAGCGGACAGGGGGCTGTCTATGGCTACACCTTC